This T cell receptor (beta chain) is drawn from a study of Ad26.COV2.S vaccination and SARS-CoV-2 variants. The study, taken as a whole, reports: Spike-specific TCR breadth ran higher among vaccine recipients than placebo recipients. In vaccinated individuals, spike-specific CD8+ and CD4+ T cell responses reportedly displayed substantial breadth.

The germline CDR1 and CDR2 sequences are SGDLS and YYNGEE. V lost 0 bases, J lost 2 bases, and 6 bases stayed unmatched. The CDR3 totals 17 residues. Some clones are missing from TCRdb's copy, which holds only in-frame ones; the method was immunoSEQ multiplex PCR. The sample lists 510,000 or so clones, around nine tenths occurring once. Comment on this clone: Its antigen is unidentified.

As to treatment: around 19 received Ad26.COV2.S at low or high dose, single or two shots; roughly five received placebo; per-sample allocation not given. Collection of the samples took place on day 63 after the first injection of vaccine or placebo. The individual, an adult aged 18-55 years, was a donor in Boston. This TCR came from a person aged 18 to 59 who received the Ad26.COV2.S COVID-19 vaccine or a placebo. V and J are TRBV9 and TRBJ1-4; 8 positions agree with TRBD1. Source: peripheral blood, taken in a trial of Ad26.COV2.S vaccine versus placebo. CDR3 DNA: TGTGCCAGCAGCGTAGATCCTCAGGGGGCCACTAATGAAAAACTGTTTTTT. Its translation: CASSVDPQGATNEKLFF.